This T cell receptor (beta chain) comes out of a study of shared clonotypes between healthy human individuals. About the research overall: CD4 naive cells filled three plates per donor, CD4 memory three, CD8 naive two and CD8 memory one.

Trimming stripped 4 bases from V and 0 bases from J, with 6 bases between. The germline V gene encodes CDR1 SNHLY and CDR2 FYNNEI. The CDR3 is 13 residues long. The assay was immunoSEQ multiplex PCR, and TCRdb's table has in-frame clones only and misses some. The table lists 2 million to 3 million clones, 93% of them singletons, with 0.36% in the top ten. This clone was recorded a few times. This same CDR3 is encoded by further DNA sequences in the sample. The J gene is TRBJ1-1, the V gene TRBV2; D is unresolved. The clonotype comes from a man between 18 and 35 years old in good health. Some clones in this sample may be carry-over from other donors' samples. Source material: naive CD4+ T cells from PBMCs. The subset was: CD45RA+ positively selected. The CDR3 region has the DNA TGTGCCAGCAGTGGGGGAGTGAACACTGAAGCTTTCTTT. Translation gives CASSGGVNTEAFF.